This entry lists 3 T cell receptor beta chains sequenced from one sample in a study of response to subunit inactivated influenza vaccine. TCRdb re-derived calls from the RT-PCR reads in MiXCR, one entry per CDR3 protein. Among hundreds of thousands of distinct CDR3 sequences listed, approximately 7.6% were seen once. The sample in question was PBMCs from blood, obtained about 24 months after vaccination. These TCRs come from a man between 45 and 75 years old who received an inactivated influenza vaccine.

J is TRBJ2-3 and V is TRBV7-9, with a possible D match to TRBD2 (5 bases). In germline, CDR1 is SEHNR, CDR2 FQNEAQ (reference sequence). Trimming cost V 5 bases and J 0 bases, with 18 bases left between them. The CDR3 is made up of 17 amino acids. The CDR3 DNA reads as TGTGCCAGCAGCACCAGAGTCTGGGAGCCAAGCACAGATACGCAGTATTTT. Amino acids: CASSTRVWEPSTDTQYF.

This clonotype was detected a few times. The CDR3 sequence: CASSPTAKWPYEQYF. CDR3 nucleotide sequence: TGTGCCAGCAGCCCGACCGCTAAGTGGCCCTACGAGCAGTACTTC. The J gene is TRBJ2-7, the V gene TRBV7-9; D remains unclear. The CDR3 contains 15 residues. The germline V and J ends were trimmed by 5 bases and 2 bases, with 16 bases remaining between them. The germline V gene encodes CDR1 SEHNR and CDR2 FQNEAQ (reference sequence).

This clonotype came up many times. CDR3 nucleotides: TGTGCCAGCAGTTTATATGGCACCGGGGAGCTGTTTTTT. Its translation: CASSLYGTGELFF. J is TRBJ2-2 and V is TRBV28, with D hard to call. Germline V lookup: CDR1 MDHEN, CDR2 SYDVKM. V was pared by 1 base and J by 4 bases, with 4 bases between. The CDR3 extends over 13 amino acids.